One and the same sample provided the 22 T cell receptor beta chains below, sequenced in a study of shared clonotypes between healthy human individuals. Assay used: immunoSEQ multiplex PCR; TCRdb lists only in-frame clones, some missing. The sample comprises over a million clones, about 98.5% of which are singletons, and roughly 0.35% rests with the top ten. The sample consisted of naive CD4+ T cells sorted from blood. Subset in this sample: CD45RA+ positively selected. The receptors shown here come from a young man in good health.

This chain connects TRBV19 to TRBJ2-3, with D maybe TRBD1 (6 bases). CDR3 size: 15 residues. The germline V and J ends were trimmed by 6 bases and 0 bases, with 13 bases remaining between them. In germline, CDR1 is LNHDA, CDR2 SQIVND (reference sequence). The DNA for the CDR3 is TGTGCCAGTAGCTTAGGACAGCCTAGCACAGATACGCAGTATTTT. The encoded protein is CASSLGQPSTDTQYF.

The chain carries TRBV4-1 and TRBJ1-1; no definite D call. The germline CDR1 and CDR2 sequences are MGHRA and YSYEKL. CDR3 size: 15 residues. V shed 2 bases and J shed 0 bases, with 10 bases lying between them. CDR3 nucleotides: TGCGCCAGCAGCCAAAGATCTACGGTGAACACTGAAGCTTTCTTT. This codes for CASSQRSTVNTEAFF.

The chain carries TRBV18 and TRBJ2-2; D unresolved. The CDR3 has 13 amino acids. Looked up from germline, CDR1 is KGHSH and CDR2 is LQKENI. Trimming took 5 bases from V and 3 from J, leaving 7 bases between them. CDR3 bases: TGTGCCAGCTCATCCGTTGACACCGGGGAGCTGTTTTTT. Amino acids: CASSSVDTGELFF.

The chain recombines TRBV2 with TRBJ1-4; D remains unclear. Germline loops: CDR1 SNHLY, CDR2 FYNNEI. Trimming shortened V by 6 bases and J by 0 bases, and 8 bases separated the two germline ends. The CDR3 runs to 14 residues. The CDR3 here is CASRATSTNEKLFF. In DNA, the CDR3 is TGTGCCAGCAGGGCTACATCAACTAATGAAAAACTGTTTTTT.

This chain connects TRBV5-1 to TRBJ2-1; 7 nucleotides match TRBD2. This CDR3 spans 14 amino acids. The germline V gene has CDR1 SGHRS and CDR2 YFSETQ. V lost 4 bases and J lost 8; bases outside the gene matches: 9. The CDR3 DNA follows: TGCGCCAGCAGCCAACCCCCGCGGGAGTATGAGCAGTTCTTC. Its protein is CASSQPPREYEQFF.

A note on this clone: This same CDR3 is encoded by further DNA sequences in the sample. The chain carries TRBV27 and TRBJ1-5; TRBD1 might be the D (5 bases). This CDR3 has 12 amino acids. Germline assignment: CDR1 MNHEY and CDR2 SMNVEV (reference sequence). Trimming shortened V by 6 bases and J by 6 bases, and 9 bases separated the two germline ends. DNA for the CDR3: TGTGCCAGCAGCGGGGGGGGTCAGCCCCAGCATTTT. It yields the protein CASSGGGQPQHF.

This chain joins TRBV20-1 and TRBJ2-7, with D uncertain. This CDR3 region has 11 residues. V gave up 5 bases and J gave up 6 bases, with 11 bases separating them. Germline loops: CDR1 DFQATT, CDR2 SNEGSKA (reference sequence). This chain's CDR3 is CSAEGYGEQYF. Written as DNA, the CDR3 is TGCAGTGCTGAAGGCTACGGCGAGCAGTACTTC.

This sequence joins TRBV7-2 and TRBJ2-3, with D possibly TRBD2 on 6 matching bases. Germline assignment: CDR1 SGHTA and CDR2 FQGNSA. The V gene lost 0 bases and the J gene lost 1 base, with 8 bases spanning the gap. CDR3 length: 15 residues. The chain's CDR3 is CASSLASGGTDTQYF. CDR3 nucleotides: TGTGCCAGCAGCTTAGCTAGCGGCGGCACAGATACGCAGTATTTT.

This chain joins TRBV10-3 and TRBJ2-7, with TRBD2 matching 10 bases. The length of the CDR3 is 15 residues. CDR1 and CDR2 (germline): ENHRY, SYGVKD. Trimming at V came to 3 bases and at J to 0 bases, leaving 2 bases not matched to a gene. The CDR3 is CAISELAGNSYEQYF. Written as DNA, the CDR3 is TGTGCCATCAGTGAACTAGCGGGGAACTCCTACGAGCAGTACTTC.

The J gene is TRBJ2-4, the V gene TRBV5-1, with 8 bases aligning to TRBD2. J was trimmed by 6 bases and V by 4 bases; bases with no gene match: 6. CDR1 is SGHRS, CDR2 YFSETQ, per germline. The CDR3 spans 14 residues. CDR3 DNA: TGCGCCAGCAGCCTTCCCGGGAGGGGAAACATTCAGTACTTC. Its protein is CASSLPGRGNIQYF. Variable domain in full (rest from reference TRBV5-1 and TRBJ2-4): KAGVTQTPRYLIKTRGQQVTLSCSPISGHRSVSWYQQTPGQGLQFLFEYFSETQRNKGNFPGRFSGRQFSNSRSEMNVSTLELGDSALYLCASSLPGRGNIQYFGAGTRLSVL.

With regard to this clone: This CDR3 is also generated by other DNA sequences in the sample. The V and J genes are TRBV2 and TRBJ2-7; 7 bases fit TRBD1. The CDR3 has 12 amino acids. The junction had 3 bases not matched to a gene; V was cut back by 6 bases and J by 4 bases. Germline assignment: CDR1 SNHLY and CDR2 FYNNEI. CDR3 residues: CASRGDSYEQYF. The CDR3 DNA follows: TGTGCCAGCAGGGGGGACAGTTACGAGCAGTACTTC.

The genes are TRBV10-3 and TRBJ2-1; 14 bases fit TRBD2. The germline CDR1 and CDR2 sequences are ENHRY and SYGVKD. This CDR3 region has 19 residues. Trimming removed 3 bases from V and 2 bases from J; junction bases left unmatched: 9. The CDR3 DNA reads as TGTGCCATCAGTGATATGACTAGCGGGAGGGCCGGCCCCTACAATGAGCAGTTCTTC. Amino acid sequence: CAISDMTSGRAGPYNEQFF.

The gene calls are TRBV2 and TRBJ2-7; D possibly corresponds to TRBD1 (6 bases). Germline CDR1 is SNHLY and CDR2 is FYNNEI. The CDR3 has 12 amino acids. Between the trimmed V and J ends, which lost 4 bases and 6 bases, there was a span of 10 bases. CDR3 region: CASSGNRAEQYF. CDR3 DNA: TGTGCCAGCAGTGGAAACAGGGCCGAGCAGTACTTC.

The V call is TRBV19, the J call TRBJ1-1, with 7 positions matching TRBD1. The CDR3 is 14 residues long. The J segment lost 8 bases and the V segment lost 5 bases, leaving 11 bases of the junction unmatched. Per the germline V gene, CDR1 is LNHDA and CDR2 is SQIVND (reference sequence). DNA for the CDR3: TGTGCCAGTAGTCAGAGGGGGCGAGACGTCGAAGCTTTCTTT. Translation: CASSQRGRDVEAFF. Supplemented by reference TRBV19 and TRBJ1-1, the full variable domain reads DGGITQSPKYLFRKEGQNVTLSCEQNLNHDAMYWYRQDPGQGLRLIYYSQIVNDFQKGDIAEGYSVSREKKESFPLTVTSAQKNPTAFYLCASSQRGRDVEAFFGQGTRLTVV.

The rearrangement joins TRBV14 to TRBJ1-1; D uncertain. Between the trimmed V and J ends, which lost 7 bases and 6 bases, there was a span of 12 bases. CDR1 is SGHDN, CDR2 FVKESK, per germline. The CDR3 is made up of 12 amino acids. CDR3: CASTQSGAEAFF. For the CDR3, the DNA is TGTGCCAGCACGCAATCCGGGGCTGAAGCTTTCTTT.

The chain recombines TRBV29-1 with TRBJ2-4; 12 bases align to TRBD2. Germline CDR1 is SQVTM and CDR2 is ANQGSEA. The CDR3 contains 18 residues. Trimming removed 3 bases from V and 2 bases from J; junction bases left unmatched: 11. In DNA, the CDR3 is TGCAGCGTTGATAGGCTAGCGGGAGGGCCCGGGACCAAAAACATTCAGTACTTC. Amino acids: CSVDRLAGGPGTKNIQYF.

The CDR3 loop reads CASRTGTNTGELFF. The CDR3 bases are TGTGCCAGTAGAACCGGGACCAACACCGGGGAGCTGTTTTTT. The chain joins TRBV19 to TRBJ2-2; D could derive from TRBD1 or TRBD2 (5 bases each). CDR1 is LNHDA, CDR2 SQIVND, per germline (reference sequence). This CDR3 region has 14 residues. V lost 6 bases, J lost 2 bases, and 10 bases lay in between.

The rearrangement links TRBV5-1 to TRBJ2-2; TRBD2 aligns across 12 bases. V dropped 4 bases and J dropped 2; count of bases not matched to a gene: 6. The CDR3 covers 17 residues. The germline CDR1 and CDR2 sequences are SGHRS and YFSETQ. CDR3 amino acids: CASSPGLAGINTGELFF. CDR3 DNA: TGCGCCAGCAGCCCCGGACTAGCGGGAATTAACACCGGGGAGCTGTTTTTT.

The rearrangement links TRBV28 to TRBJ1-5, with a tentative D call TRBD1 (6 bases). The CDR3 extends over 13 amino acids. The V end was cut by 4 bases, the J end by 5 bases, with 9 bases between. Germline V CDR1 and CDR2: MDHEN, SYDVKM. The chain's CDR3 is CASSWGGYQPQHF. In DNA form, the CDR3 reads TGTGCCAGCAGTTGGGGGGGCTATCAGCCCCAGCATTTT.

The chain links TRBV27 to TRBJ2-1; 15 bases line up with TRBD2. CDR3 length: 17 amino acids. V was clipped by 3 bases and J by 9 bases; unmatched bases: 9. Germline V gene lookup returns CDR1 MNHEY and CDR2 SMNVEV (reference sequence). The chain's CDR3 is CASSFYRTSGRVGEQFF. The DNA for the CDR3 is TGTGCCAGCAGTTTTTACCGGACTAGCGGGAGGGTCGGTGAGCAGTTCTTC.

The CDR3 nucleotides read TGTGCCAGCAGCAAAACCGGGACAGTTAACACCGGGGAGCTGTTTTTT. Translating it yields CASSKTGTVNTGELFF. V and J are TRBV5-8 and TRBJ2-2, with 7 bases lining up with TRBD1. Germline V gene data show CDR1 as SGHTS and CDR2 as YDEGEE. The V gene end was trimmed by 4 bases and the J gene end by 2 bases; junction bases not matched to a gene: 8. The CDR3 has 16 amino acids.

V and J are TRBV2 and TRBJ1-3; D gene uncertain. V lost 4 bases, J lost 9 bases, and 19 bases lay in between. Germline assignment: CDR1 SNHLY and CDR2 FYNNEI. The CDR3 length is 15 residues. CDR3 nucleotide sequence: TGTGCCAGCAGTGTATTTTCAGTAGGCCGGGTCACCATATATTTT. It yields the protein CASSVFSVGRVTIYF.